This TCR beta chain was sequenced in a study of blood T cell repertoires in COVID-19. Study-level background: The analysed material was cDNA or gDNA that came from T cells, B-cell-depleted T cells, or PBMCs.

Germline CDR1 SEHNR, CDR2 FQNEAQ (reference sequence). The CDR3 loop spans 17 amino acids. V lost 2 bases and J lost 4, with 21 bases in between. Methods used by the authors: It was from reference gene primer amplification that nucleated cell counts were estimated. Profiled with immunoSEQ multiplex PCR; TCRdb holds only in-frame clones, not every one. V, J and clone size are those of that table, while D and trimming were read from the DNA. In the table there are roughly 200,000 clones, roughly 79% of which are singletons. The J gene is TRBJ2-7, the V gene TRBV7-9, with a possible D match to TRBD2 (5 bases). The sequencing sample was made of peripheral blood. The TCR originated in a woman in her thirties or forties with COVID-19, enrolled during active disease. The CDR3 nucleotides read TGTGCCAGCAGCTTAAGCGGTGGGAGACTTTCGCCGTACGAGCAGTACTTC. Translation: CASSLSGGRLSPYEQYF.